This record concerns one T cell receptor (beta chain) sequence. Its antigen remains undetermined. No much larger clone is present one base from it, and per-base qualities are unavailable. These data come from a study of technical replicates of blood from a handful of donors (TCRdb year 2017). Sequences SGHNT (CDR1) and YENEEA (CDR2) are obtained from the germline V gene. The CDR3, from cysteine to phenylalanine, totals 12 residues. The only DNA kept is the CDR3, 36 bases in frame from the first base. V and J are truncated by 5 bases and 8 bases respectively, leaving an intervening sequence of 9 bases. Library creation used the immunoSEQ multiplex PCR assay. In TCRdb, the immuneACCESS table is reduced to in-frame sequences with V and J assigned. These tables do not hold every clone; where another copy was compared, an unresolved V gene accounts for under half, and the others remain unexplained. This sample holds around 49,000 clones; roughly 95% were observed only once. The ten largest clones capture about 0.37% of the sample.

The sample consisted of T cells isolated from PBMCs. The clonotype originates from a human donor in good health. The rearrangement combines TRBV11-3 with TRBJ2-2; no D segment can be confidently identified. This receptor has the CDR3 CASSPGSGELFF. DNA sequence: TGTGCCAGCAGCCCCGGGTCTGGGGAGCTGTTTTTT.